This T cell receptor (beta chain) was captured in a study of T cells after yellow fever vaccination. General study results and limits: Clones that expanded after primary vaccination mostly reappeared after the booster (roughly 96% CD4, 75% to 90% CD8). Weaker, the secondary response peaked sooner, at day 5 versus 15.

This clonotype has a count of ten or more. What it binds is unknown. 5'RACE template switching produced TCR cDNA carrying a universal primer site and UMIs. Using its own MiXCR run on the 5' RACE reads, TCRdb lists one record per CDR3 protein. Altogether approximately 150,000 distinct CDR3 sequences are present, 5.5% to 7.5% being singletons, with the ten largest covering 2.9%. The CDR3 totals 13 residues. Per germline, CDR1 MGHDK and CDR2 SYGVNS. V lost 5 bases, J lost 5 bases, and 5 bases stayed unmatched. The chain couples TRBV25-1 to TRBJ2-7, with 8 nucleotides matching TRBD1. The TCR comes from a man aged 18 to 29 who received the YFV17D yellow fever vaccine. The sample was CD4+ T cells sorted from PBMCs, taken on the day of the first yellow fever vaccination. The CDR3 loop reads CASSLSGGDEQYV. In DNA, the CDR3 is TGTGCCAGCAGTTTGTCAGGGGGCGACGAGCAGTACGTC.